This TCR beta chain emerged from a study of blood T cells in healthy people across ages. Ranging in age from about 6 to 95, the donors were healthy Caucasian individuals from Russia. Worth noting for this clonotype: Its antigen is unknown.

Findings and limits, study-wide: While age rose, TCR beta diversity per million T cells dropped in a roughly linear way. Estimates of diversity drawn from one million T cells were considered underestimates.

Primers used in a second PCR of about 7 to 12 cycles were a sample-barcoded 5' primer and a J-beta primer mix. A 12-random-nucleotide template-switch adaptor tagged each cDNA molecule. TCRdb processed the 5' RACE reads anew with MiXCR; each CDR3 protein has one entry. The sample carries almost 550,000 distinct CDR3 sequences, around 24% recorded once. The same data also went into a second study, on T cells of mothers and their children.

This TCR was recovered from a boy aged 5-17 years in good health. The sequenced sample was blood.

The CDR3 bases are TGCAGTGCCTCGAAGGCTAGCGGGAGGGGTCGGGAGACCCAGTACTTC. Protein sequence: CSASKASGRGRETQYF. V is TRBV20-1 and J is TRBJ2-5; 12 nucleotides agree with TRBD2. V lost 6 bases to trimming and J lost 5 bases; unmatched junction nucleotides: 13. In germline, CDR1 is DFQATT, CDR2 SNEGSKA (reference sequence). The CDR3 is 16 amino acids.